What follows are 5 T cell receptor beta chains derived from one specimen sequenced in a study of cytomegalovirus exposure and HLA in healthy donors. PCR was performed using 60 Vbeta and 13 Jbeta primers. The data were produced by immunoSEQ multiplex PCR, yet TCRdb's version contains in-frame clones alone and is incomplete. This listing includes tens of thousands of clones. The sequenced sample consisted of PBMCs. Receptors originate from a woman in her fifties or sixties in good health and CMV-seropositive.

This clone is medium-sized (0.01 to 0.1%) by frequency. This sequence joins TRBV7-9 and TRBJ2-3; 10 nucleotides agree with TRBD2. Trimming at V came to 5 bases and at J to 5 bases, leaving 7 bases not matched to a gene. Per the germline V gene, CDR1 is SEHNR and CDR2 is FQNEAQ (reference sequence). The length of the CDR3 is 15 residues. Here the CDR3 reads CASSQIAGGLDTQYF. CDR3 nucleotide sequence: TGTGCCAGCAGCCAAATAGCGGGGGGACTAGATACGCAGTATTTT.

This chain connects TRBV5-1 to TRBJ2-7, with 7 bases aligning to TRBD1. The CDR3 totals 14 residues. Germline V gives CDR1 SGHRS, CDR2 YFSETQ. Trimming took 4 bases from V and 2 from J; bases not matched to a gene: 6. CDR3 region: CASSPAGTAYEQYF. The CDR3 nucleotides read TGCGCCAGCAGCCCTGCCGGGACAGCCTACGAGCAGTACTTC.

The chain joins TRBV28 to TRBJ1-5, with 7 bases identical to TRBD1. V lost 3 bases to trimming and J lost 2 bases; unmatched junction nucleotides: 1. The CDR3 consists of 14 residues. Germline V gene lookup returns CDR1 MDHEN and CDR2 SYDVKM. The CDR3 DNA reads as TGTGCCAGCAGTTTCGACAGGGGCAATCAGCCCCAGCATTTT. Its protein product is CASSFDRGNQPQHF. Using reference TRBV28 and TRBJ1-5 for the parts outside the CDR3, the full variable domain is DVKVTQSSRYLVKRTGEKVFLECVQDMDHENMFWYRQDPGLGLRLIYFSYDVKMKEKGDIPEGYSVSREKKERFSLILESASTNQTSMYLCASSFDRGNQPQHFGDGTRLSIL.

The chain is built from TRBV7-2 and TRBJ2-1, with a tentative D call TRBD2 (6 bases). CDR1 and CDR2 (germline): SGHTA, FQGNSA. The CDR3 is 16 amino acids. V lost 1 base to trimming and J lost 0 bases, with 10 bases between them. The CDR3 DNA reads as TGTGCCAGCAGCTTAGTTGGTAGCGGCTCCTACAATGAGCAGTTCTTC. Encoded protein: CASSLVGSGSYNEQFF.

The chain has TRBV6-1 and TRBJ1-6, with unresolved D. Trimming took 6 bases from V and 5 from J, leaving 14 bases between them. The CDR3 is 15 residues long. Germline CDR1 and CDR2: MNHNS and SASEGT. Written as DNA, the CDR3 is TGTGCCAGCAGCCTAGGAGGAGGGAATAATTCACCCCTCCACTTT. Translated, it gives CASSLGGGNNSPLHF.